This T cell receptor (beta chain) was documented in a study of control samples from healthy donors and cancer patients. This table comes from immunoSEQ multiplex PCR, and its TCRdb copy is limited to in-frame clones, with some not included. The sample includes some 56,000 clones, around 95% seen only once; the top ten take approximately 2.2%. Germline CDR1 MNHEY, CDR2 SMNVEV (reference sequence). Trimming left V 3 bases short and J 10 bases short, with 13 bases between. CDR3 length: 14 amino acids. This sequence was found in a man aged 25-40 years in good health. The V and J genes are TRBV27 and TRBJ1-6; D is undetermined. The sequenced sample was blood. The CDR3, as DNA: TGTGCCAGCAGTTTTTCAGACTTTCTCTCACCCCTCCACTTT. It is translated as CASSFSDFLSPLHF.